Detailed here is one T cell receptor (beta chain). The antigen is not known. In the library, individual cDNA molecules carried attached unique molecular identifiers. One entry per CDR3 protein, called by TCRdb with MiXCR from the 5' RACE reads. The top ten clones hold around 3% of a sample with approximately 81,000 distinct CDR3 sequences, more than 13% of them seen once. This record belongs to a study of early T cells in non-severe SARS-CoV-2 infection. Study-wide context: Sequencing was performed on bulk RNA from unsorted whole blood, leaving chains unpaired. Findings and caveats of the study: Using VDJdb, the matching emphasized anti-spike CD8 responses while missing private and CD4 specificities.

From germline, CDR1 is LNHDA and CDR2 SQIVND (reference sequence). The CDR3 has 11 residues. The V gene lost 3 bases and the J gene lost 8 bases, with 5 bases spanning the gap. The chain is built from TRBV19 and TRBJ1-5; no firm D call. Sequenced input: whole blood. The sequence came from an adult who was a healthcare worker with PCR-confirmed SARS-CoV-2 infection or an uninfected control (not recorded which). In DNA form, the CDR3 reads TGTGCCAGTAGTATTGGAGAGCCCCAGCATTTT. It specifies CASSIGEPQHF.